What follows are 27 T cell receptor beta chains derived from one specimen sequenced in a study of cytomegalovirus exposure and HLA in healthy donors. Primers: 60 Vbeta forward and 13 Jbeta reverse. Here immunoSEQ multiplex PCR was the method, and the copy in TCRdb shows in-frame clones only, minus some. Of around 300,000 clones listed, 70% to 90% are singletons. Sequencing was done on a sample of PBMCs. Every receptor here comes from a woman aged 18-29 years in good health and CMV-seronegative.

This chain uses TRBV14 with TRBJ1-2, with 7 bases identical to TRBD1. CDR1 is SGHDN, CDR2 FVKESK, per germline. V trimming: 1 base; J trimming: 8 bases; junction bases outside the gene matches: 13. The CDR3 sequence is 16 residues long. The DNA for the CDR3 is TGTGCCAGCAGCCAAGTCATCCCGGGACAGAGGACGGGCTACACCTTC. As protein: CASSQVIPGQRTGYTF.

CDR3 sequence (DNA): TGTGCCACGGTTAACGGGGGGGCCAATGAGCAGTTCTTC. Translated, it gives CATVNGGANEQFF. The chain combines TRBV10-3 with TRBJ2-1; 8 bases fit TRBD2. Germline loops: CDR1 ENHRY, CDR2 SYGVKD. The CDR3 length is 13 residues. The ends lost 10 bases at V and 6 bases at J; junction bases unmatched: 8.

The chain couples TRBV19 to TRBJ1-5, with D possibly being TRBD1 (6 bases). Per germline, CDR1 LNHDA and CDR2 SQIVND (reference sequence). This CDR3 is 15 amino acids long. V was shortened by 7 bases and J by 7 bases, with 20 bases between the two germline ends. The CDR3 loop is CASTPSTGPRQPQHF. CDR3 sequence (DNA): TGTGCCAGTACTCCATCCACAGGGCCGAGACAGCCCCAGCATTTT.

The genes are TRBV4-1 and TRBJ1-2; TRBD1 agrees at 9 bases. The germline V gene has CDR1 MGHRA and CDR2 YSYEKL. The CDR3 sequence is 20 residues long. The trim removed 0 bases at V and 1 base at J, leaving 15 bases unmatched. As DNA, the CDR3 is TGCGCCAGCAGCCAAGATTATTTGTTCGGGACAGGGACGTTTAACTATGGCTACACCTTC. As protein: CASSQDYLFGTGTFNYGYTF.

This clone has a handful of counts. The rearrangement joins TRBV11-2 to TRBJ2-7, with 8 bases lining up with TRBD2. The CDR3 length is 14 residues. Germline V CDR1 and CDR2: SGHAT, FQNNGV. V shed 6 bases, J shed 4 bases, and the junction held 8 bases outside the gene matches. For the CDR3, the DNA is TGTGCCAGCAGTAGCTCGGGGGGGCCGTACGAGCAGTACTTC. This sequence encodes CASSSSGGPYEQYF. Full variable domain (remainder filled in from reference TRBV11-2 and TRBJ2-7): EAGVAQSPRYKIIEKRQSVAFWCNPISGHATLYWYQQILGQGPKLLIQFQNNGVVDDSQLPKDRFSAERLKGVDSTLKIQPAKLEDSAVYLCASSSSGGPYEQYFGPGTRLTVT.

The chain uses TRBV9 and TRBJ2-3; 10 bases line up with TRBD2. The trim removed 0 bases at V and 2 bases at J, leaving 3 bases unmatched. The CDR3 is 16 residues long. Germline V lookup: CDR1 SGDLS, CDR2 YYNGEE. As DNA, the CDR3 is TGTGCCAGCAGCGTAGCAACTAGCGGGGACACAGATACGCAGTATTTT. This translates into CASSVATSGDTDTQYF. Variable domain in full (rest from reference TRBV9 and TRBJ2-3): DSGVTQTPKHLITATGQRVTLRCSPRSGDLSVYWYQQSLDQGLQFLIQYYNGEERAKGNILERFSAQQFPDLHSELNLSSLELGDSALYFCASSVATSGDTDTQYFGPGTRLTVL.

J is TRBJ1-6 and V is TRBV4-2, with 7 bases identical to TRBD1. Trimming cost V 1 base and J 0 bases; bases outside gene matches: 18. CDR3 length equals 22 residues. Germline CDR1 and CDR2: LGHNA and YNFKEQ. CDR3 protein: CASSQAWGLLGGSSSYNSPLHF. The CDR3 nucleotides read TGTGCCAGCAGCCAAGCTTGGGGACTCCTAGGGGGCAGCAGCTCCTATAATTCACCCCTCCACTTT.

V usage is TRBV5-1 and J usage is TRBJ2-7; 11 bases are a match to TRBD1. CDR1 SGHRS and CDR2 YFSETQ come from the germline V gene. CDR3 length: 16 residues. J gave up 5 bases and V 0 bases, and 7 bases lay outside the gene matches. This CDR3 reads CASSLGGTGGIDEQYF. CDR3 coding DNA: TGCGCCAGCAGCTTGGGTGGGACAGGGGGTATCGACGAGCAGTACTTC. The full variable domain, completed using reference TRBV5-1 and TRBJ2-7, is KAGVTQTPRYLIKTRGQQVTLSCSPISGHRSVSWYQQTPGQGLQFLFEYFSETQRNKGNFPGRFSGRQFSNSRSEMNVSTLELGDSALYLCASSLGGTGGIDEQYFGPGTRLTVT.

The rearrangement joins TRBV18 to TRBJ1-2; D gene uncertain. The V end was cut by 1 base, the J end by 3 bases, with 15 bases between. This CDR3 spans 16 amino acids. Germline CDR1 and CDR2: KGHSH and LQKENI. This chain's CDR3 is CASSPRRVGVDYGYTF. As DNA, the CDR3 is TGTGCCAGCTCACCACGGAGGGTTGGAGTGGACTATGGCTACACCTTC.

J is TRBJ2-3 and V is TRBV5-1; no definite D call. The length of the CDR3 is 13 residues. V lost 6 bases and J 0 bases, leaving 8 bases between the germline ends. CDR1 and CDR2 (germline): SGHRS, YFSETQ. This CDR3 is CASNGWSTDTQYF. In DNA form, the CDR3 reads TGCGCCAGCAACGGGTGGAGCACAGATACGCAGTATTTT.

The chain has TRBV2 and TRBJ1-4, with 7 bases identical to TRBD1. The CDR3 consists of 14 residues. Germline CDR1 and CDR2: SNHLY and FYNNEI. Trimming cost V 10 bases and J 3 bases; bases outside gene matches: 8. The DNA for the CDR3 is TGTGCCACCGGGTCCGGGACAGCTAATGAAAAACTGTTTTTT. Translation: CATGSGTANEKLFF.

The chain carries TRBV10-2 and TRBJ1-1; D perhaps matches TRBD1 (5 bases). The CDR3 runs to 14 residues. Germline CDR1 is WSHSY and CDR2 is SAAADI. V gave up 7 bases and J gave up 1 base, with 13 bases separating them. This CDR3 is CASKTGTWNTEAFF. In DNA form, the CDR3 reads TGCGCCAGCAAAACCGGGACTTGGAACACTGAAGCTTTCTTT.

This clone was recorded a few times. V is TRBV5-4 and J is TRBJ2-2; D is undetermined. This CDR3 is built from 12 residues. V lost 2 bases to trimming and J lost 4 bases, with 3 bases between them. Germline CDR1 SGHNT, CDR2 YYREEE (reference sequence). The CDR3 DNA reads TGTGCCAGCAGCTTCGGCACCGGGGAGCTGTTTTTT. Translation: CASSFGTGELFF.

V usage is TRBV11-2 and J usage is TRBJ2-7; D call uncertain. Germline CDR1 SGHAT, CDR2 FQNNGV. This CDR3 comprises 15 residues. The V gene lost 3 bases and the J gene lost 0 bases, with 12 bases spanning the gap. The CDR3 DNA sequence: TGTGCCAGCAGCTTCGACTTCTTCCTCTCCTACGAGCAGTACTTC. This codes for CASSFDFFLSYEQYF.

As to this clone: Different DNA sequences within this sample yield the same CDR3. This sequence joins TRBV5-6 and TRBJ2-5; 14 nucleotides align to TRBD2. With 4 bases clipped from V and 2 bases from J, the junction kept 4 bases outside the gene matches. The CDR3 is made up of 16 amino acids. In germline, CDR1 is SGHDT, CDR2 YYEEEE. CDR3 residues: CASSIGLAGGQETQYF. CDR3 in DNA: TGTGCCAGCAGCATTGGACTAGCGGGGGGTCAAGAGACCCAGTACTTC.

The gene calls are TRBV5-5 and TRBJ2-3; 7 bases are a match to TRBD1. The ends lost 5 bases at V and 0 bases at J; junction bases unmatched: 3. The CDR3 runs 14 residues. Germline V gene sequence: CDR1 SGHKS, CDR2 YYEKEE (reference sequence). Here the CDR3 DNA reads TGTGCCAGCAGACAGGGGAGTAGCACAGATACGCAGTATTTT. This gives the protein CASRQGSSTDTQYF.

The V gene is TRBV10-3, the J gene TRBJ2-7; a weak D match, TRBD2 (7 bases). This CDR3 region has 12 residues. V was clipped by 3 bases and J by 6 bases, with 9 bases between them. Germline V lookup: CDR1 ENHRY, CDR2 SYGVKD. CDR3 residues: CAISDGGREQYF. CDR3 DNA: TGTGCCATCAGTGACGGGGGGCGCGAGCAGTACTTC.

This clone was seen ten or more times. The genes are TRBV19 and TRBJ2-7; no clear D gene. Germline V gives CDR1 LNHDA, CDR2 SQIVND (reference sequence). This CDR3 has 15 residues. V shed 3 bases and J shed 3 bases, with 15 bases lying between them. The CDR3 reads CASSMGQMLGYEQYF. In DNA, the CDR3 is TGTGCCAGTAGTATGGGCCAGATGTTAGGCTACGAGCAGTACTTC.

V usage is TRBV5-4 and J usage is TRBJ2-5; no definite D call. This CDR3 region has 14 residues. V gave up 0 bases and J gave up 2 bases, with 8 bases separating them. Germline lookup yields CDR1 SGHNT and CDR2 YYREEE (reference sequence). CDR3 loop: CASSLGQNQETQYF. In nucleotides, the CDR3 is TGTGCCAGCAGCTTGGGGCAGAATCAAGAGACCCAGTACTTC.

The chain is built from TRBV6-5 and TRBJ2-1; 13 nucleotides line up with TRBD2. The CDR3 has 16 residues. Germline V gives CDR1 MNHEY, CDR2 SVGAGI. Germline trimming cut 3 bases from V and 4 bases from J; bases unmatched to any gene: 3. The CDR3 here is CASSYTGLAGYNEQFF. In nucleotides, the CDR3 is TGTGCCAGCAGTTATACGGGACTAGCGGGGTACAATGAGCAGTTCTTC.

In this sample, this clone turned up once. The chain links TRBV7-9 to TRBJ1-5; D unclear. The V gene lost 2 bases and the J gene lost 6 bases, with 8 bases spanning the gap. CDR1 and CDR2 (germline): SEHNR, FQNEAQ (reference sequence). The CDR3 is 13 amino acids. CDR3 loop: CASSLNEAQPQHF. CDR3 nucleotide sequence: TGTGCCAGCAGCTTAAATGAGGCTCAGCCCCAGCATTTT.

The chain uses TRBV6-1 and TRBJ2-7; D is unresolved. Trimming took 3 bases from V and 3 from J, leaving 6 bases between them. The germline CDR1 and CDR2 sequences are MNHNS and SASEGT. The CDR3 is made up of 12 amino acids. CDR3 sequence: CASSENSYEQYF. The CDR3, as DNA: TGTGCCAGCAGTGAGAACAGCTACGAGCAGTACTTC.

Comments on this clone: One junction end disagrees with the germline gene, perhaps due to a read error. The rearrangement uses TRBV5-6 and TRBJ2-3, with 9 bases aligning to TRBD1. CDR3 length: 15 residues. Germline V gives CDR1 SGHDT, CDR2 YYEEEE. The CDR3 DNA follows: TGTGCCAGCAGTTTGGGACAGGGACTGACAGATACGCAGTATTTT. Translated, it gives CASSLGQGLTDTQYF.

This rearrangement joins TRBV30 to TRBJ1-1, with unresolved D. Trimming cost V 5 bases and J 4 bases, with 14 bases left between them. Germline CDR1 GTSNPN, CDR2 SVGIG (reference sequence). The CDR3 totals 13 residues. The CDR3 DNA is TGTGCCTGGGACCCCTCGGGGAGCACTGAAGCTTTCTTT. Protein product: CAWDPSGSTEAFF.

The chain couples TRBV14 to TRBJ1-6; D unclear. Per germline, CDR1 SGHDN and CDR2 FVKESK. The CDR3 extends over 14 amino acids. V dropped 4 bases and J dropped 3 bases, with 7 bases sitting between them. CDR3 in DNA: TGTGCCAGCAGCCTCCAGGTCTATAATTCACCCCTCCACTTT. Encoded protein: CASSLQVYNSPLHF.

This clone was found once. The chain is built from TRBV12-5 and TRBJ2-1; the match to TRBD2 covers 9 bases. CDR3 length: 16 amino acids. Unmatched junction bases numbered 6, after V lost 0 bases and J lost 6 bases. The germline CDR1 and CDR2 sequences are LGHNT and FRNRAP. The CDR3 protein is CASGLVLRGGANEQFF. The CDR3 nucleotides read TGTGCTAGTGGTTTGGTACTTCGCGGGGGGGCCAATGAGCAGTTCTTC. The variable domain in full, with the rest retrieved from reference TRBV12-5 and TRBJ2-1, is DARVTQTPRHKVTEMGQEVTMRCQPILGHNTVFWYRQTMMQGLELLAYFRNRAPLDDSGMPKDRFSAEMPDATLATLKIQPSEPRDSAVYFCASGLVLRGGANEQFFGPGTRLTVL.

The chain combines TRBV5-4 with TRBJ2-5, with a weak D call TRBD2 (7 bases). The CDR3 covers 16 residues. CDR1 and CDR2 (germline): SGHNT, YYREEE (reference sequence). V shed 3 bases and J shed 4 bases, with 19 bases lying between them. DNA for the CDR3: TGTGCCAGCAGCTCGTGGAGAGGGGGGGAAGGAGAGACCCAGTACTTC. Amino acids: CASSSWRGGEGETQYF.